This TCR beta chain was profiled in a study of blood T cell repertoires in COVID-19. The CDR3 is 14 residues long. Trimming left V 4 bases short and J 0 bases short, with 10 bases between. Germline V lookup: CDR1 PRHDT, CDR2 FYEKMQ (reference sequence). Sequenced by immunoSEQ multiplex PCR; TCRdb stores in-frame clones only, minus some. The sample shows roughly 200,000 clones, around 88% of them seen only once. The clonotype originates from a man in his late teens or twenties with active or convalescent COVID-19. Sequencing input: peripheral blood. The chain uses TRBV13 and TRBJ2-7; D is undetermined. The CDR3 region is CASSSSASSYEQYF. The CDR3 bases are TGTGCCAGCAGCTCCAGCGCTAGCTCCTACGAGCAGTACTTC.